The source of this T cell receptor beta chain is a study of blood T cell repertoires in COVID-19. Across the study: Material from acute and convalescent COVID-19 was sourced from the United States, Italy and Spain. The analysed material was cDNA or gDNA that came from T cells, B-cell-depleted T cells, or PBMCs.

As processed by the authors: Reference gene primer amplification gave nucleated cell count estimates. Libraries were prepared by immunoSEQ multiplex PCR; TCRdb keeps only in-frame clonotypes and omits some of them. V, J and clone size are taken as reported in that table, and D and trimming were inferred from the DNA itself. The table lists 150,000 to 200,000 clones, about 89% of them singletons. This receptor was obtained from a man aged 18-30 years who had recovered from COVID-19. Sequencing used peripheral blood.

CDR3 bases: TGTGCCATCAGTGCTCAGGGGAAGAACAATCAGCCCCAGCATTTT. Translating it yields CAISAQGKNNQPQHF. This rearrangement joins TRBV10-3 to TRBJ1-5; possibly TRBD1 for D (6 bases). The CDR3 contains 15 residues. Per germline, CDR1 ENHRY and CDR2 SYGVKD. Trimming took 4 bases from V and 3 from J, leaving 13 bases between them.